These 26 T cell receptor beta chains were all obtained from the same sample, sequenced in a study of CD8+ T cells in alopecia areata. RNA was extracted and reverse transcribed into cDNA as the sequencing template. Only in-frame clones appear in the TCRdb table, and some are missing; sequencing was by immunoSEQ multiplex PCR. The repertoire holds some 150,000 clones, with roughly nine tenths as singletons. Documented treatment: oral pan-JAK inhibitor, 5-10 mg twice daily. Sequences were derived from CD8+ T cells sorted from blood, sampled at week 4, from a patient treated with tofacitinib. The source of these receptors is a human donor with alopecia areata.

The chain links TRBV27 to TRBJ2-1; 8 nucleotides match TRBD2. Germline CDR1 reads MNHEY; CDR2 reads SMNVEV (reference sequence). Trimming removed 2 bases from V and 2 bases from J; junction bases left unmatched: 2. This CDR3 contains 15 residues. The CDR3 sequence: CASSLPGGPYNEQFF. The CDR3 DNA is TGTGCCAGCAGTTTACCGGGGGGGCCCTACAATGAGCAGTTCTTC.

The rearrangement links TRBV27 to TRBJ1-4; maybe TRBD1 (6 bases). CDR1 is MNHEY, CDR2 SMNVEV, per germline (reference sequence). V was shortened by 6 bases and J by 3 bases, with 11 bases between the two germline ends. The CDR3 length is 14 residues. The CDR3 DNA reads as TGTGCCAGCAGACGGGGGGCGGCTAATGAAAAACTGTTTTTT. It is translated as CASRRGAANEKLFF.

The chain joins TRBV29-1 to TRBJ2-1; 9 nucleotides align to TRBD2. The CDR3 has 16 residues. Germline V CDR1 and CDR2: SQVTM, ANQGSEA. Losses at the gene ends were 0 bases for V and 9 bases for J; bases not matched to a gene: 12. The CDR3 spells CSVEEIGSGSFFEQFF. The CDR3, as DNA: TGCAGCGTTGAAGAAATAGGTAGCGGGAGCTTCTTTGAGCAGTTCTTC.

V usage is TRBV29-1 and J usage is TRBJ2-1; 11 bases map to TRBD2. CDR3 size: 15 residues. Germline V gene lookup returns CDR1 SQVTM and CDR2 ANQGSEA. J was trimmed by 4 bases and V by 2 bases; bases with no gene match: 4. Here the CDR3 reads CSVELAGGPYNEQFF. CDR3 in DNA: TGCAGCGTTGAATTAGCGGGGGGGCCGTACAATGAGCAGTTCTTC.

The chain carries TRBV10-1 and TRBJ2-7; D remains unclear. V was trimmed by 0 bases and J by 5 bases, leaving 8 bases between them. Germline lookup yields CDR1 WNHNN and CDR2 SYGVQD (reference sequence). The CDR3 totals 13 residues. The chain's CDR3 is CASSESFVHEQYF. The CDR3 DNA reads TGCGCCAGCAGTGAGTCGTTCGTCCACGAGCAGTACTTC.

The chain combines TRBV29-1 with TRBJ2-1; TRBD2 matches at 14 bases. CDR1 is SQVTM, CDR2 ANQGSEA, per germline. This CDR3 has 14 amino acids. V lost 7 bases, J lost 8 bases, and 7 bases stayed unmatched. As DNA, the CDR3 is TGCAGCGCGAAGACTAGCGGGAGGGTTGATGAGCAGTTCTTC. Protein sequence: CSAKTSGRVDEQFF.

The V and J genes are TRBV2 and TRBJ1-1; 9 bases are a match to TRBD1. V gave up 8 bases and J gave up 1 base; unmatched junction bases: 11. The CDR3 has 16 amino acids. The germline CDR1 and CDR2 sequences are SNHLY and FYNNEI. Here the CDR3 DNA reads TGTGCCAGCCGTACAAAAAACAGGGGGCAGAACACTGAAGCTTTCTTT. Translating it yields CASRTKNRGQNTEAFF.

The chain combines TRBV29-1 with TRBJ1-2, with D unclear. Germline V gene data show CDR1 as SQVTM and CDR2 as ANQGSEA. The CDR3 sequence is 14 residues long. The V end was cut by 7 bases, the J end by 4 bases, with 19 bases between. The CDR3 nucleotides are TGCAGCGCAGGAAGGGAATTGGGTTCCTATGGCTACACCTTC. It encodes CSAGRELGSYGYTF. The variable domain in full, with the rest retrieved from reference TRBV29-1 and TRBJ1-2, is SAVISQKPSRDICQRGTSLTIQCQVDSQVTMMFWYRQQPGQSLTLIATANQGSEATYESGFVIDKFPISRPNLTFSTLTVSNMSPEDSSIYLCSAGRELGSYGYTFGSGTRLTVV.

This CDR3 reads CASSYSRNTEAFF. CDR3 DNA sequence: TGTGCCAGCAGTTACTCGAGAAACACTGAAGCTTTCTTT. The chain has TRBV6-5 and TRBJ1-1; no firm D call. V dropped 0 bases and J dropped 2 bases, with 4 bases sitting between them. Germline V CDR1 and CDR2: MNHEY, SVGAGI. There are 13 residues in the CDR3.

The rearrangement links TRBV19 to TRBJ2-1; TRBD2 matches at 16 bases. The CDR3 totals 17 residues. Germline V gives CDR1 LNHDA, CDR2 SQIVND (reference sequence). Trimming cost V 11 bases and J 4 bases; bases outside gene matches: 11. The CDR3 DNA sequence: TGTGCCGCCCGAGGGACTAGCGGGGGGGCCCATTACAATGAGCAGTTCTTC. Residues: CAARGTSGGAHYNEQFF.

The chain has TRBV18 and TRBJ1-5; D gene unclear. This CDR3 contains 14 residues. The germline gives CDR1 KGHSH, CDR2 LQKENI. Deletions cut 6 bases from V and 3 bases from J, with 12 bases between. The CDR3 DNA reads TGTGCCAGCTCCCTCGAGTCACACAATCAGCCCCAGCATTTT. It specifies CASSLESHNQPQHF. Based on the CDR3 plus reference TRBV18 and TRBJ1-5, the full variable domain is NAGVMQNPRHLVRRRGQEARLRCSPMKGHSHVYWYRQLPEEGLKFMVYLQKENIIDESGMPKERFSAEFPKEGPSILRIQQVVRGDSAAYFCASSLESHNQPQHFGDGTRLSIL.

This sequence joins TRBV11-1 and TRBJ2-7; 7 nucleotides line up with TRBD1. V was clipped by 5 bases and J by 5 bases; unmatched bases: 15. CDR1 SGHAT and CDR2 FQDESV come from the germline V gene (reference sequence). The CDR3 consists of 16 residues. CDR3 loop: CASSLLPGQSAHEQYF. In DNA form, the CDR3 reads TGTGCCAGCAGCCTCCTACCGGGACAGTCGGCCCACGAGCAGTACTTC.

V usage is TRBV5-4 and J usage is TRBJ2-1; either TRBD1 or TRBD2 may supply D (6 bases each). The CDR3 covers 12 residues. V was cut by 4 bases and J by 9 bases, with 11 bases left in between. Germline lookup yields CDR1 SGHNT and CDR2 YYREEE (reference sequence). The CDR3 region has the DNA TGTGCCAGCAGCCGGGGGCCGAGTGAGCAGTTCTTC. Translation gives CASSRGPSEQFF.

The rearrangement joins TRBV14 to TRBJ1-2; TRBD1 is a possible D gene (6 bases). Between the trimmed V and J ends, which lost 0 bases and 6 bases, there was a span of 17 bases. CDR1 is SGHDN, CDR2 FVKESK, per germline. This CDR3 is 16 amino acids long. CDR3 DNA sequence: TGTGCCAGCAGCCAAGATCCCGGGGGCGCCAGGAATGGCTACACCTTC. Translating gives CASSQDPGGARNGYTF.

About this clone: This sample includes further DNA sequences coding for the same CDR3. The V gene is TRBV11-2, the J gene TRBJ2-7; D gene unclear. With 5 bases removed from V and 2 bases from J, the gap between germline ends came to 19 bases. This CDR3 has 16 amino acids. The germline V gene encodes CDR1 SGHAT and CDR2 FQNNGV. The CDR3 here is CASSLVTSGPTYEQYF. Here the CDR3 DNA reads TGTGCCAGCAGCCTTGTAACCTCCGGGCCCACCTACGAGCAGTACTTC. Supplemented by reference TRBV11-2 and TRBJ2-7, the full variable domain reads EAGVAQSPRYKIIEKRQSVAFWCNPISGHATLYWYQQILGQGPKLLIQFQNNGVVDDSQLPKDRFSAERLKGVDSTLKIQPAKLEDSAVYLCASSLVTSGPTYEQYFGPGTRLTVT.

The chain combines TRBV5-1 with TRBJ1-1, with 7 bases matching TRBD1. CDR3 length: 14 residues. Per germline, CDR1 SGHRS and CDR2 YFSETQ. Trimming cost V 2 bases and J 5 bases; bases outside gene matches: 6. The CDR3 spells CASSLKTGRTEAFF. In DNA, the CDR3 is TGCGCCAGCAGCTTAAAGACAGGGAGGACTGAAGCTTTCTTT.

The J gene is TRBJ1-1, the V gene TRBV7-8; perhaps TRBD1 as D (5 bases). The CDR3 runs 15 residues. Germline V CDR1 and CDR2: SGHVS, FQNEAQ. V dropped 6 bases and J dropped 4 bases, with 18 bases sitting between them. CDR3 sequence: CASSSPGGRATEAFF. The CDR3 region has the DNA TGTGCCAGCAGTTCCCCTGGTGGCAGGGCCACTGAAGCTTTCTTT.

The sample holds one count of this clone. The rearrangement joins TRBV6-5 to TRBJ1-2; weak D call: TRBD1 (5 bases). The V gene's germline CDR1 is MNHEY and CDR2 SVGAGI. Trimming took 7 bases from V and 9 from J, leaving 21 bases between them. The CDR3 has 14 residues. CDR3 in amino acids: CASTPGGHFGSYTF. The DNA for the CDR3 is TGTGCCAGCACCCCGGGGGGTCATTTCGGGAGCTACACCTTC.

The V call is TRBV4-1, the J call TRBJ2-2; D is ambiguous. V lost 2 bases, J lost 6 bases, and 13 bases lay in between. The germline V gene encodes CDR1 MGHRA and CDR2 YSYEKL. The CDR3 totals 15 residues. CDR3 protein: CASSQYREVAGELFF. In DNA, the CDR3 is TGCGCCAGCAGCCAATATAGAGAGGTCGCCGGGGAGCTGTTTTTT.

The chain employs TRBV4-1 and TRBJ2-3; 8 nucleotides match TRBD2. Germline lookup yields CDR1 MGHRA and CDR2 YSYEKL. J gave up 4 bases and V 1 base, and 19 bases lay outside the gene matches. CDR3 size: 20 residues. CDR3 coding DNA: TGCGCCAGCAGCCAAGTCTTAGGGCGCTTTAGCGGGATTACTTCAGATACGCAGTATTTT. This translates into CASSQVLGRFSGITSDTQYF.

V usage is TRBV11-2 and J usage is TRBJ2-7; TRBD2 agrees at 8 bases. The germline V gene has CDR1 SGHAT and CDR2 FQNNGV. This CDR3 is built from 16 residues. Trimming took 1 base from V and 0 from J; bases not matched to a gene: 5. The CDR3 DNA is TGTGCCAGCAGCTTAGTGTCTAGCGGGCCCTCCTACGAGCAGTACTTC. Encoded protein: CASSLVSSGPSYEQYF.

The sample holds one count of this clone. The CDR3 nucleotides are TGCGCCAGCAGCCAAGATCGAGACGACTACGAGCAGTACTTC. Translating it yields CASSQDRDDYEQYF. V and J are TRBV4-1 and TRBJ2-7; D not certain. Germline-derived CDR1 and CDR2 are MGHRA and YSYEKL. CDR3 length: 14 amino acids. V was trimmed by 0 bases and J by 3 bases, leaving 9 bases between them.

This chain connects TRBV6-5 to TRBJ2-5; either TRBD1 or TRBD2 may supply D (6 bases each). This CDR3 has 15 amino acids. V dropped 1 base and J dropped 4 bases, with 13 bases sitting between them. Germline CDR1 is MNHEY and CDR2 is SVGAGI. In nucleotides, the CDR3 is TGTGCCAGCAGTTACTTGTTGGGGGGCGGAGAGACCCAGTACTTC. It encodes CASSYLLGGGETQYF.

The chain employs TRBV2 and TRBJ2-5; 9 bases are a match to TRBD2. This CDR3 has 16 amino acids. The germline CDR1 and CDR2 sequences are SNHLY and FYNNEI. V shed 6 bases and J 3 bases; nucleotides not matched to a gene: 11. The CDR3 nucleotides read TGTGCCAGCAGCCTACGTCGGGTAGCGGGAGAAGAGACCCAGTACTTC. The encoded protein is CASSLRRVAGEETQYF.

Comments on this clone: This sample includes further DNA sequences coding for the same CDR3. The chain joins TRBV27 to TRBJ2-3; D gene unclear. Germline V gene sequence: CDR1 MNHEY, CDR2 SMNVEV (reference sequence). V lost 0 bases to trimming and J lost 1 base, with 2 bases between them. CDR3 length equals 13 residues. The chain's CDR3 is CASSLSRTDTQYF. The DNA for the CDR3 is TGTGCCAGCAGTTTATCGCGCACAGATACGCAGTATTTT.

The gene calls are TRBV19 and TRBJ2-5; 12 bases are a match to TRBD2. The CDR3 length is 15 residues. V shed 3 bases and J 4 bases; nucleotides not matched to a gene: 3. The germline CDR1 and CDR2 sequences are LNHDA and SQIVND (reference sequence). CDR3 DNA: TGTGCCAGTAGTATGGTACTAGCGGGAGGAGAGACCCAGTACTTC. Amino acids: CASSMVLAGGETQYF.